Listed below are T cell receptor beta chains from one sample, sequenced in a study of blood T cell repertoires in COVID-19. The table came from immunoSEQ multiplex PCR; TCRdb's copy has only in-frame clones and leaves some out. Here the sample spans roughly 230,000 clones, 85% to 90% being singletons. Sequencing used PBMCs or T cells enriched from blood (not recorded which). The receptors come from a woman younger than 45 with acute COVID-19. The CDR3 runs from the conserved cysteine through the conserved F or W. D genes are given only for firm matches. Clone sizes are given selectively: once, few, many, or a class where the clone is expanded.

V	D	size	J	CDR3	DNA
TRBV10-2	-	-	TRBJ2-7	CASSESGHEQYF	TGCGCCAGCAGTGAGTCGGGCCACGAGCAGTACTTC
TRBV13	-	-	TRBJ1-2	CASSPSRTPNYGYTF	TGTGCCAGCAGCCCAAGTCGGACACCTAACTATGGCTACACCTTC
TRBV5-5	-	-	TRBJ1-3	CASSLVLTGYNSGNTIYF	TGTGCCAGCAGCTTGGTTTTGACAGGTTATAACTCTGGAAACACCATATATTTT
TRBV3-1/TRBV3-2	-	-	TRBJ1-6	CASSQAGNSPLHF	TGTGCCAGCAGCCAAGCAGGTAATTCACCCCTCCACTTT
TRBV6-1	TRBD1	-	TRBJ1-2	CASSEGTGRPGYTF	TGTGCCAGCAGTGAGGGGACAGGTCGTCCTGGCTACACCTTC
TRBV7-2	TRBD1	once	TRBJ2-1	CASSFLTGTHNEQFF	TGTGCCAGCAGCTTCTTGACAGGGACCCACAATGAGCAGTTCTTC
TRBV2	TRBD2	-	TRBJ2-2	CASRASGTGELFF	TGTGCCAGCAGGGCTAGCGGCACCGGGGAGCTGTTTTTT
TRBV7-3	-	-	TRBJ2-3	CASSFGDTQYF	TGTGCCAGCAGCTTCGGGGATACGCAGTATTTT
TRBV6-5	TRBD1	-	TRBJ1-4	CASRPDRAGKLFF	TGTGCCAGCAGGCCCGACAGGGCAGGGAAACTGTTTTTT
TRBV19	-	-	TRBJ1-1	CASSMRAWTVSNTEAFF	TGTGCCAGTAGTATGAGGGCCTGGACAGTATCGAACACTGAAGCTTTCTTT
TRBV27	-	once	TRBJ2-1	CASSVLSGAVSYNEQFF	TGTGCCAGCAGTGTACTGTCCGGAGCCGTATCCTACAATGAGCAGTTCTTC
TRBV11-2	-	-	TRBJ2-5	CASSLEGRETQYF	TGTGCCAGCAGCTTAGAGGGGCGTGAGACCCAGTACTTC
TRBV14	-	-	TRBJ1-6	CASSQDSGQGLTPLHF	TGTGCCAGCAGCCAAGATAGTGGGCAGGGGCTGACACCCCTCCACTTT
TRBV11-3	-	-	TRBJ1-6	CASSSSAGNNSPLHF	TGTGCCAGCAGCTCCTCCGCGGGGAATAATTCACCCCTCCACTTT
TRBV27	-	-	TRBJ2-2	CASTGANTGELFF	TGTGCCAGCACAGGGGCGAACACCGGGGAGCTGTTTTTT
TRBV9	TRBD1	few	TRBJ1-1	CASSFFPEFTGADTEAFF	TGTGCCAGCAGCTTTTTTCCCGAATTTACAGGGGCCGACACTGAAGCTTTCTTT
TRBV2	-	-	TRBJ2-2	CASSGAGNTGELFF	TGTGCCAGCAGTGGTGCAGGGAACACCGGGGAGCTGTTTTTT
TRBV6-5	TRBD1	-	TRBJ1-5	CASSSDQTGGNQPQHF	TGTGCCAGCAGTTCCGATCAGACAGGGGGCAATCAGCCCCAGCATTTT
TRBV2	-	-	TRBJ1-6	CASSDPLGDSPLHF	TGTGCCAGCAGTGACCCACTCGGGGATTCACCCCTCCACTTT
TRBV28	TRBD2	-	TRBJ2-7	CASSFSGGHFYEQYF	TGTGCCAGCAGTTTCTCGGGGGGGCATTTCTACGAGCAGTACTTC
TRBV7-9	-	-	TRBJ1-1	CASSLQGNTEAFF	TGTGCCAGCAGCTTGCAGGGGAACACTGAAGCTTTCTTT
TRBV30	-	-	TRBJ1-1	CAWRGDVGAEAFF	TGTGCCTGGAGAGGGGATGTAGGGGCGGAAGCTTTCTTT
TRBV9	TRBD2	-	TRBJ2-5	CASSVERAGEETQYF	TGTGCCAGCAGCGTAGAAAGGGCGGGGGAAGAGACCCAGTACTTC